The subject of this entry is one T cell receptor beta chain. Its matching antigen is unknown. Germline V gene lookup returns CDR1 SGDLS and CDR2 YYNGEE. V lost 4 bases, J lost 6 bases, and 11 bases lay in between. The CDR3 consists of 13 residues. This sample was included in a study of cytomegalovirus exposure and HLA in healthy donors. The study, taken as a whole, reports: TCR beta V- and J-gene trimming was later associated with a missense DCLRE1C variant.

PCR primers comprised 60 Vbeta and 13 Jbeta primers. Generated by immunoSEQ multiplex PCR, the TCRdb table keeps only in-frame clones and is missing some. The data hold over 80,000 clones, with about four fifths observed a single time. This sequence joins TRBV9 and TRBJ2-1; no clear D gene. The sample taken for sequencing was PBMCs. The sequence came from a woman in her forties in good health and CMV-seronegative. CDR3 in amino acids: CASSTESPNEQFF. CDR3 coding DNA: TGTGCCAGCAGCACCGAGTCACCCAATGAGCAGTTCTTC.